This T cell receptor (beta chain) was obtained from a study of CD8+ T cells in alopecia areata. CDR1 and CDR2 (germline): GTSNPN, SVGIG (reference sequence). V lost 4 bases and J lost 5, with 14 bases in between. The CDR3 extends over 13 amino acids. RNA, once extracted, was reverse transcribed into cDNA for use as the sequencing template. The repertoire was sequenced with immunoSEQ multiplex PCR; TCRdb's copy has only in-frame clones and lacks some. Here the sample spans over 250,000 clones, over 45% being singletons. Indicated treatment: oral pan-JAK inhibitor, 5-10 mg twice daily. The chain carries TRBV30 and TRBJ2-5; D remains ambiguous. The specimen was CD4+ T cells sorted from blood, collected at roughly week 52, from a patient treated with tofacitinib. This TCR was sampled from a human donor with alopecia areata. For the CDR3, the DNA is TGTGCCTGGACTCAGGACCTCTTCGAGACCCAGTACTTC. Its translation is CAWTQDLFETQYF.